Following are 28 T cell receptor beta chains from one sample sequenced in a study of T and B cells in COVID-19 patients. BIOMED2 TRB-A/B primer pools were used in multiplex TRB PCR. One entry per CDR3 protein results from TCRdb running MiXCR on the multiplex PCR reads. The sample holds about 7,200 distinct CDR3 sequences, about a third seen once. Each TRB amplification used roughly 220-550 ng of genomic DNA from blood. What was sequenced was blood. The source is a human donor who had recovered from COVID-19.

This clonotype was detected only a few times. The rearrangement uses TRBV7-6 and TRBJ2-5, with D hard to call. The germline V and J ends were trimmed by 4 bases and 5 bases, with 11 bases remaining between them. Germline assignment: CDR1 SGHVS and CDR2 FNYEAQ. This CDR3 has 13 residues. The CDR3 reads CASSYGRRETQYF. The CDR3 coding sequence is TGTGCCAGCAGCTACGGACGCCGGGAGACCCAGTACTTC.

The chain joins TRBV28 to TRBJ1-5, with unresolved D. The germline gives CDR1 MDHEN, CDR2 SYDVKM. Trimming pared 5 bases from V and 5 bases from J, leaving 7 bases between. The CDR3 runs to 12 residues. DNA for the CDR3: TGTGCCAGCAGTGTCGCGTATCAGCCCCAGCATTTT. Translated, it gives CASSVAYQPQHF.

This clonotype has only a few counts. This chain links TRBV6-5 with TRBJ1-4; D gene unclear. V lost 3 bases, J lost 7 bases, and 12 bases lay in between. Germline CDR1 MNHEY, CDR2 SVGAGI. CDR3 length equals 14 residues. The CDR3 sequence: CASSYLGGSEKLFF. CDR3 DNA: TGTGCCAGCAGTTATCTAGGAGGGTCTGAAAAACTGTTTTTT.

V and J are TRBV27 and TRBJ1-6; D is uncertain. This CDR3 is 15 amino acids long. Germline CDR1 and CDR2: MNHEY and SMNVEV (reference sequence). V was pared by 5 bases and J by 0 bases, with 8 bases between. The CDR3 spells CASSRLDSYNSPLHF. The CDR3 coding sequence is TGTGCCAGCAGTCGTCTGGACTCCTATAATTCACCCCTCCACTTT.

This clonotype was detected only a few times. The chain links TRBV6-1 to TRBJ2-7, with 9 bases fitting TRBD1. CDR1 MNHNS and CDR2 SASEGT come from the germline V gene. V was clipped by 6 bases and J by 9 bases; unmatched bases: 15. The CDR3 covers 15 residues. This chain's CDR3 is CASSVSSRDRVPQYV. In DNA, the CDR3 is TGTGCCAGCAGCGTATCTTCCCGGGACAGGGTACCGCAGTACGTC.

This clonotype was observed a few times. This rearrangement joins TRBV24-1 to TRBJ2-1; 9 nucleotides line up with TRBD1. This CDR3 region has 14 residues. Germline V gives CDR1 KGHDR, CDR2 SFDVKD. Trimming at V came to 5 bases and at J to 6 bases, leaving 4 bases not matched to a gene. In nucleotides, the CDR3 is TGTGCCACCAGTGGAGGGACAGGGTCCAATGAGCAGTTCTTC. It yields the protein CATSGGTGSNEQFF.

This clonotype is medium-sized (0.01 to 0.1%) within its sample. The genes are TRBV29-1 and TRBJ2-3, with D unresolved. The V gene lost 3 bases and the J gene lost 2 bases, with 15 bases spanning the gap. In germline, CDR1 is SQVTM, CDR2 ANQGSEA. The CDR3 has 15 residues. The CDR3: CSVEHQTLPTDTQYF. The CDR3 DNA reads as TGCAGCGTTGAGCACCAAACACTTCCCACAGATACGCAGTATTTT.

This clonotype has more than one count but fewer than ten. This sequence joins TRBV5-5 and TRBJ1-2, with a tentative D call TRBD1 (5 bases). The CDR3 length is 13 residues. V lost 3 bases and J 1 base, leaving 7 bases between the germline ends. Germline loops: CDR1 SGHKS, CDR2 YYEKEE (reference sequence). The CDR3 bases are TGTGCCAGCAGCTATGACAGTAACTATGGCTACACCTTC. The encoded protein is CASSYDSNYGYTF.

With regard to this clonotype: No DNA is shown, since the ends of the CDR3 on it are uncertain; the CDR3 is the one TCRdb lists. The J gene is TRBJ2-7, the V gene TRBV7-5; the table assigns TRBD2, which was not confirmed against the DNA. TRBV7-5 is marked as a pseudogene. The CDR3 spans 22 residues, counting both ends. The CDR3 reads CISVSEAGQGRLAGLNIYEQYV.

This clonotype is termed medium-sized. The CDR3 sequence is CASSYSATAKTQYF. The CDR3 nucleotides read TGTGCCAGCAGTTACTCCGCCACAGCCAAGACCCAGTACTTC. V is TRBV6-5 and J is TRBJ2-5; D is unresolved. The length of the CDR3 is 14 residues. Germline V CDR1 and CDR2: MNHEY, SVGAGI. Deletions cut 0 bases from V and 6 bases from J, with 11 bases between.

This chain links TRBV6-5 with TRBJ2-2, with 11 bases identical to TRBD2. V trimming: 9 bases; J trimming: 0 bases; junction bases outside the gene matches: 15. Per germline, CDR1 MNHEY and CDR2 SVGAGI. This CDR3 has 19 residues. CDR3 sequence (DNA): TGTGCCAGTCAGGGTGGGTCTAGCGGGGGGCCAACGAACACCGGGGAGCTGTTTTTT. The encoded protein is CASQGGSSGGPTNTGELFF.

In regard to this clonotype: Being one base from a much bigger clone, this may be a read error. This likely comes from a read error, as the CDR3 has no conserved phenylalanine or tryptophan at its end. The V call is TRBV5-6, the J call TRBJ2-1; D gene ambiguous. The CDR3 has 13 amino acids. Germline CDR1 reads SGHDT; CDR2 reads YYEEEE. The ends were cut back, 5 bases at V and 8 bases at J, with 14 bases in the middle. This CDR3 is CASSYSRGDEQFL. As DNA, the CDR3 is TGTGCCAGCAGTTACTCAAGAGGCGATGAGCAGTTCCTC.

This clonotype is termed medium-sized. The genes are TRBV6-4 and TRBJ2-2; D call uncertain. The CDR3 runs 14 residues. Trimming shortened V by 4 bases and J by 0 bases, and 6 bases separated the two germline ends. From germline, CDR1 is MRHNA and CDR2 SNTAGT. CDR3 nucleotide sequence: TGTGCCAGCAGTGTTGGTACGAACACCGGGGAGCTGTTTTTT. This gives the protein CASSVGTNTGELFF.

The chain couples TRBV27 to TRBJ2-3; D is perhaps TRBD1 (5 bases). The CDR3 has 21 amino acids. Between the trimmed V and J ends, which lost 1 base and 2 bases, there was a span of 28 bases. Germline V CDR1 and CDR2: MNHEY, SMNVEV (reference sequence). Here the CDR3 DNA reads TGTGCCAGCAGTTTATTTCAACAGGCCCTAAGGCTACTCCACCCCACAGATACGCAGTATTTT. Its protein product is CASSLFQQALRLLHPTDTQYF.

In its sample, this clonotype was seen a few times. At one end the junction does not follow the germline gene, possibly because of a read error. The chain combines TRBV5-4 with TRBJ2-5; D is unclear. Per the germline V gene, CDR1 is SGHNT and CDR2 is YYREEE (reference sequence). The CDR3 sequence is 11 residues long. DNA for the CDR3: TGTGCCAGCAGCTTGAGGCAGACACAGTACTTC. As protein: CASSLRQTQYF.

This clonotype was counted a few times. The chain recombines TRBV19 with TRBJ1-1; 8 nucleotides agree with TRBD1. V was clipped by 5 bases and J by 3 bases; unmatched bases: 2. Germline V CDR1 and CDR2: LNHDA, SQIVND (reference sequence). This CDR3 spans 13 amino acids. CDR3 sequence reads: CASSSTGDTEAFF. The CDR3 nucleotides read TGTGCCAGTAGTTCGACAGGGGACACTGAAGCTTTCTTT.

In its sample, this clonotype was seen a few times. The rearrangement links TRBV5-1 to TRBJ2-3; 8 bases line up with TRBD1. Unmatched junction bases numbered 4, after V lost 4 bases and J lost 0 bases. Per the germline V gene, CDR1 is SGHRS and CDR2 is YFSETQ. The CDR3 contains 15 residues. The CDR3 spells CASSRTGGSTDTQYF. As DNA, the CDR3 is TGCGCCAGCAGCAGAACAGGGGGTAGCACAGATACGCAGTATTTT.

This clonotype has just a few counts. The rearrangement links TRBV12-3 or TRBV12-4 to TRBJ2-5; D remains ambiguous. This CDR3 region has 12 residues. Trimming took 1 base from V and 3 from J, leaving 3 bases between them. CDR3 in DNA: TGTGCCAGCAGTTTAGAGGAAGAGACCCAGTACTTC. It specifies CASSLEEETQYF.

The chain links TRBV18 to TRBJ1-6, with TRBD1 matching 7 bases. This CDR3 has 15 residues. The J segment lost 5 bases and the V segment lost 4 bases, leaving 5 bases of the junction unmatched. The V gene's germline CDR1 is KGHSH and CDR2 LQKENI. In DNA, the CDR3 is TGTGCCAGCTCACGCACGACAGGGAATAATTCACCCCTCCACTTT. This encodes CASSRTTGNNSPLHF.

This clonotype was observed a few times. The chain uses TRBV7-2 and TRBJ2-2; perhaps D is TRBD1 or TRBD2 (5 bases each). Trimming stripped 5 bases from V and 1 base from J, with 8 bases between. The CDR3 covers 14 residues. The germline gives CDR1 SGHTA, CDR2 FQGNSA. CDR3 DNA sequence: TGTGCCAGCAGCCGGGGCGGGAACACCGGGGAGCTGTTTTTT. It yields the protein CASSRGGNTGELFF.

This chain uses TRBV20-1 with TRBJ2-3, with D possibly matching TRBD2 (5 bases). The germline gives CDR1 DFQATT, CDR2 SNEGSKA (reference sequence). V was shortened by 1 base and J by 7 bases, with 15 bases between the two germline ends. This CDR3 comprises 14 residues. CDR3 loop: CSARVWQDSHTQYF. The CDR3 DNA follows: TGCAGTGCTAGAGTCTGGCAGGACTCTCATACGCAGTATTTT.

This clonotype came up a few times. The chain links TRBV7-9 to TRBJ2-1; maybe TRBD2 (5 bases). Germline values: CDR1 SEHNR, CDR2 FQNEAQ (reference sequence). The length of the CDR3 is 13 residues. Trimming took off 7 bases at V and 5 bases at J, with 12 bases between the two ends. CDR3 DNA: TGTGCCAGCACCCCGTCTAGCCACAATGAGCAGTTCTTC. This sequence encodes CASTPSSHNEQFF.

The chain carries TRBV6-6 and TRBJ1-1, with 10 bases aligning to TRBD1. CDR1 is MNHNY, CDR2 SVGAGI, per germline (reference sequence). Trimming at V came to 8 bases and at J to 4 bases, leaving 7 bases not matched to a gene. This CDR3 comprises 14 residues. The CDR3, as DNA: TGTGCCAGCCGCGGACAGGGGGTAGGCACTGAAGCTTTCTTT. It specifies CASRGQGVGTEAFF.

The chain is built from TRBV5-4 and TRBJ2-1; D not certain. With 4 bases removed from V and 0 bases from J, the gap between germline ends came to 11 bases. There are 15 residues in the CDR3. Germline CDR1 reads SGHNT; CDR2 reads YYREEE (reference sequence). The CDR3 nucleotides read TGTGCCAGCAGCCCGGCCCCGGGCTCCTACAATGAGCAGTTCTTC. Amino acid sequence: CASSPAPGSYNEQFF.

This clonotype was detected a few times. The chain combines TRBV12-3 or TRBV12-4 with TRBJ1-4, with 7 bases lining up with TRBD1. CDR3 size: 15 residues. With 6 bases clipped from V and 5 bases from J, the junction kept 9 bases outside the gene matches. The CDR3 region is CASRPGQVPNEKLFF. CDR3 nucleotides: TGTGCCAGCAGGCCCGGACAGGTCCCAAATGAAAAACTGTTTTTT.

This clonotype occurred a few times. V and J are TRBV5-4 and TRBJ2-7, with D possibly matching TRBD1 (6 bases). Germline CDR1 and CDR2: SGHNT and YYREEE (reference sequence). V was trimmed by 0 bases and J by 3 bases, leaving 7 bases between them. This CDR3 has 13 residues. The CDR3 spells CASSLVGGYEQYF. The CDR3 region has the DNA TGTGCCAGCAGCTTGGTAGGGGGCTACGAGCAGTACTTC.

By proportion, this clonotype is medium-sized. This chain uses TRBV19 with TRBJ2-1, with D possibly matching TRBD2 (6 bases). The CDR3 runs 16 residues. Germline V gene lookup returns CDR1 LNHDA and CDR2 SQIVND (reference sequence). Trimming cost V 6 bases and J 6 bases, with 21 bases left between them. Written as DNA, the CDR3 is TGTGCCAGTAGCCCAATTCGGGAGCGGTGGGGCAATGAGCAGTTCTTC. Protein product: CASSPIRERWGNEQFF.

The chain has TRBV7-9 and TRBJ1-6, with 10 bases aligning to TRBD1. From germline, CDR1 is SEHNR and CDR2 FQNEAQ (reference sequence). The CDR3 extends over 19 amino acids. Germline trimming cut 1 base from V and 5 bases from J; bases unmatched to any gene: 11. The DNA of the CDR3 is TGTGCCAGCAGCTTAGTATTTACCAGGGGGACAGGGGATAATTCACCCCTCCACTTT. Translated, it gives CASSLVFTRGTGDNSPLHF.